The 6 T cell receptor beta chains given below trace back to one sample, sequenced in a study of immune characterization of retroperitoneal liposarcoma. TCRdb passed the PCR reads through MiXCR, listing each CDR3 protein once. The top ten clones hold around 15% of a sample with several thousand distinct CDR3 sequences, less than 30% of them seen once. The specimen was blood. The source of these receptors is a male donor with retroperitoneal liposarcoma.

A few counts support this clonotype. The chain links TRBV3-1 to TRBJ2-1; maybe TRBD2 (5 bases). The CDR3 has 17 amino acids. Between the trimmed V and J ends, which lost 4 bases and 0 bases, there was a span of 16 bases. CDR1 is LGHDT, CDR2 YNNKEL, per germline (reference sequence). The CDR3 DNA is TGTGCCAGCAGCCGTCCCGTTAGCGACCACTCCTACAATGAGCAGTTCTTC. This sequence encodes CASSRPVSDHSYNEQFF.

This clonotype was found a few times. CDR3 sequence: CASSPRLAGGNEQFF. The CDR3 DNA follows: TGCGCCAGCAGCCCTCGACTAGCGGGAGGGAATGAGCAGTTCTTC. The chain uses TRBV4-1 and TRBJ2-1, with 14 bases identical to TRBD2. J gave up 7 bases and V 4 bases, and 3 bases lay outside the gene matches. Germline V CDR1 and CDR2: MGHRA, YSYEKL. CDR3 size: 15 residues.

V usage is TRBV4-1 and J usage is TRBJ2-5; perhaps TRBD2 as D (6 bases). Trimming left V 2 bases short and J 5 bases short, with 21 bases between. The CDR3 extends over 17 amino acids. Germline CDR1 is MGHRA and CDR2 is YSYEKL. The CDR3 DNA follows: TGCGCCAGCAGCCAACTTTTTCGGCGGGGTAAAGCGGAGACCCAGTACTTC. Its translation is CASSQLFRRGKAETQYF.

V and J are TRBV27 and TRBJ2-3, with D tentatively TRBD1 (5 bases). Per the germline V gene, CDR1 is MNHEY and CDR2 is SMNVEV (reference sequence). The ends were cut back, 4 bases at V and 3 bases at J, with 17 bases in the middle. The CDR3 is 16 amino acids. CDR3 protein: CASSSQRAGSTDTQYF. The DNA of the CDR3 is TGTGCCAGCAGTTCCCAAAGGGCAGGGTCAACAGATACGCAGTATTTT.

Sample share makes this clonotype medium-sized. The chain links TRBV25-1 to TRBJ1-1; TRBD1 matches at 7 bases. Germline V gene lookup returns CDR1 MGHDK and CDR2 SYGVNS. V shed 5 bases, J shed 5 bases, and the junction held 5 bases outside the gene matches. CDR3 size: 13 residues. CDR3 sequence: CASSLQGRTEAFF. As DNA, the CDR3 is TGTGCCAGCAGTCTACAGGGGAGGACTGAAGCTTTCTTT.

The CDR3 here is CASSQETGAGELFF. The CDR3 DNA reads as TGCGCCAGCAGTCAAGAGACAGGGGCCGGGGAGCTGTTTTTT. The chain joins TRBV23-1 to TRBJ2-2; TRBD1 matches 8 bases. TRBV23-1 is labeled an ORF, and its function is uncertain. CDR3 length: 14 residues. V shed 2 bases, J shed 6 bases, and the junction held 2 bases outside the gene matches.